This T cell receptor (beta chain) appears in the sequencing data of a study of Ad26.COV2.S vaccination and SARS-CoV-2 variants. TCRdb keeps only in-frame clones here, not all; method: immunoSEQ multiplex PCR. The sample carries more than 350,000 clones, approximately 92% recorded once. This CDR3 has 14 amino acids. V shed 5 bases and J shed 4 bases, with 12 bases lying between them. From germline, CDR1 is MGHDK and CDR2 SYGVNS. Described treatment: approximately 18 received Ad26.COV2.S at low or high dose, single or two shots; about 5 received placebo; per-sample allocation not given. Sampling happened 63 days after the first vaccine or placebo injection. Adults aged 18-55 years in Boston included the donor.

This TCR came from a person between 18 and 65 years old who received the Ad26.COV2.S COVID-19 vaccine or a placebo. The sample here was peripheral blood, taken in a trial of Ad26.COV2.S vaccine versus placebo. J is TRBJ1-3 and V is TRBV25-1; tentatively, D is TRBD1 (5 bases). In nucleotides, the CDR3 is TGTGCCAGCAGTACCGCCGGGGGAGGAAACACCATATATTTT. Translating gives CASSTAGGGNTIYF.